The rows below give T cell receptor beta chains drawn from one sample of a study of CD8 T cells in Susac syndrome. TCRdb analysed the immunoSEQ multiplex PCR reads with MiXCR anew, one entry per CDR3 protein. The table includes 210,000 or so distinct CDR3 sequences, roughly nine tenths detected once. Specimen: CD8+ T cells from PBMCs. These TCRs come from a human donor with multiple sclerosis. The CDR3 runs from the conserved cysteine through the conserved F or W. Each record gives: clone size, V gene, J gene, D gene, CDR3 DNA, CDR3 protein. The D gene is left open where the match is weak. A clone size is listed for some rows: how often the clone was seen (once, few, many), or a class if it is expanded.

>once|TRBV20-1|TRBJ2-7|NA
TGCAGTGCTAGAGGCCCCGATTCGGGGGAGCAGTACTTC
CSARGPDSGEQYF
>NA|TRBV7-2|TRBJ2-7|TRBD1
TGTGCCAGCAGCTCCTCAGGGGGCTCCTACGAGCAGTACTTC
CASSSSGGSYEQYF
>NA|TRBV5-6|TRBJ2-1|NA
TGTGCCAGCAGCTGGGCGGGCGGCGATGAGCAGTTCTTC
CASSWAGGDEQFF
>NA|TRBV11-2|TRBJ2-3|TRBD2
TGTGCCAGCAGCGGACCAGCGGGGGCGCCTTCTTCTAGCACAGATACGCAGTATTTT
CASSGPAGAPSSSTDTQYF
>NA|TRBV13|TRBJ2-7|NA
TGTGCCAGCAGCTTAGGTATGGGGACGAGCTTCTACGAGCAGTACTTC
CASSLGMGTSFYEQYF
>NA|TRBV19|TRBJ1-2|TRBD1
TGTGCCAGTAGTATAGACGGGACAGACTATGGCTACACCTTC
CASSIDGTDYGYTF
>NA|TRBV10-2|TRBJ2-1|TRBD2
TGCGCCAGCAGTGTCGGGAGGGCCATAAATGAGCAGTTCTTC
CASSVGRAINEQFF
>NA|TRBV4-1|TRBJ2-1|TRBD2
TGCGCCAGCAGCCACCAGGGACTAGCGGAGTACAATGAGCAGTTCTTC
CASSHQGLAEYNEQFF
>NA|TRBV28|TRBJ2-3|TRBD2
TGTGCCAGCAGTCCGACTAGCGGGAAAGCAGATACGCAGTATTTT
CASSPTSGKADTQYF
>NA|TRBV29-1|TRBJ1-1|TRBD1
TGCAGCGTCCCCGGGACAGTGAACACTGAAGCTTTCTTT
CSVPGTVNTEAFF
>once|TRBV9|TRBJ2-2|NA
TGTGCCAGCAGCGGCTTACAGGGTCCGAACACCGGGGAGCTGTTTTTT
CASSGLQGPNTGELFF
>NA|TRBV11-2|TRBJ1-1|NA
TGTGCCAGCAGCGTGGAAAGGGCGGCCTACACTGAAGCTTTCTTT
CASSVERAAYTEAFF
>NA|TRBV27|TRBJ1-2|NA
TGTGCCAGGGGCCCGGGGAGGCCCCACTACTCCTATGGCTACACCTTC
CARGPGRPHYSYGYTF
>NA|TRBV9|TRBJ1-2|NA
TGTGCCAGCAGCGTAGGGCAGAAACAATTCTATGGCTACACCTTC
CASSVGQKQFYGYTF
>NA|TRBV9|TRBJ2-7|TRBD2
TGTGCCAGCAGCGTATGGGGTAGCGGGGAAGACGAGCAGTACTTC
CASSVWGSGEDEQYF
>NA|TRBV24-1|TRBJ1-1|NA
TGTGCCACCAGTGATTGGTCTAACACTGAAGCTTTCTTT
CATSDWSNTEAFF
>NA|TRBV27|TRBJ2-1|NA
TGTGCCAGCAGTTTTAGGGTCCACAATGAGCAGTTCTTC
CASSFRVHNEQFF
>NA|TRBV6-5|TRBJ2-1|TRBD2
TGTGCCAGCAGTTACGCGCCCAGGAGCGGGAGTTACAATGAGCAGTTCTTC
CASSYAPRSGSYNEQFF
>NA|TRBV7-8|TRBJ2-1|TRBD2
TGTGCCAGCAGCCGAACTGGGACTAGCGGGGGTTATGAGCAGTTCTTC
CASSRTGTSGGYEQFF
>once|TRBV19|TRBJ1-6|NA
TGTGCCAGTAGTATCGACAGCGCCTGGGCCCTCCACTTT
CASSIDSAWALHF
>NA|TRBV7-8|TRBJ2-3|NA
TGTGCCAGCAGCTTACCGGAGCGGGTGGATGCGCAGTATTTT
CASSLPERVDAQYF
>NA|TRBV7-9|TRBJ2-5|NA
TGTGCCAGCAGCCATATGGCCAGGGAGTACCAAGAGACCCAGTACTTC
CASSHMAREYQETQYF
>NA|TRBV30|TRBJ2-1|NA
TGTGCCTGGGGAGGGGGGAGCTCCTACAATGAGCAGTTCTTC
CAWGGGSSYNEQFF
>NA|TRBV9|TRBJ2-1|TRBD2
TGTGCCAGCTCCGCCGGGACTAGCGGGGGCAATGAGCAGTTCTTC
CASSAGTSGGNEQFF
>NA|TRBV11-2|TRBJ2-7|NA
TGTGCCAGCAGCTTATCCCACAAGCGGGTCCCAGACAGCCTTTCCTACGAGCAGTACTTC
CASSLSHKRVPDSLSYEQYF
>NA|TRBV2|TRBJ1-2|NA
TGTGCCAGCATGGCAGGGAACTATGGCTACACCTTC
CASMAGNYGYTF
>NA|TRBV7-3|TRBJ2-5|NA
TGTGCCAGCAGCTTATTAGGGGGAGAACAAGAGACCCAGTACTTC
CASSLLGGEQETQYF
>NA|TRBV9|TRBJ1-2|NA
TGTGCCAGCAGCGTTCACCCCCGGGATGGCTACACCTTC
CASSVHPRDGYTF
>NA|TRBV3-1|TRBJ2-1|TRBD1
TGTGCCAGCAGCCAAGACGGGACAGCGTACAATGAGCAGTTCTTC
CASSQDGTAYNEQFF
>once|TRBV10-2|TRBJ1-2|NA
TGCGCCAGCAGTGATTCAGCAGGGGTAGGCTATGGCTACACCTTC
CASSDSAGVGYGYTF
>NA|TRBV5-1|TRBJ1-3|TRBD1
TGCGCCAGCAGCGACGGGGGACAGGGCGAAAACACCATATATTTT
CASSDGGQGENTIYF
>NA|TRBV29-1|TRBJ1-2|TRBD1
TGCAGCGTCTCAACCGGGACAGGAGATGTCGGCTACACCTTC
CSVSTGTGDVGYTF
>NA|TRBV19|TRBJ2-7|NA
TGTGCCAGTAGTATAGGGCTTGGGATTTACGAGCAGTACTTC
CASSIGLGIYEQYF
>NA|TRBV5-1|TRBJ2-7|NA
TGCGCCAGCAGTAACGGCCAGGGGCCCTCCGAGCAGTACTTC
CASSNGQGPSEQYF
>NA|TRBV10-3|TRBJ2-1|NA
TGTGCCATCGGAGAATCAAGTGACAATGAGCAGTTCTTC
CAIGESSDNEQFF
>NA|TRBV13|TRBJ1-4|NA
TGTGCCAGCAGCTCCCAGTTAGAAGGCGAAAAACTGTTTTTT
CASSSQLEGEKLFF
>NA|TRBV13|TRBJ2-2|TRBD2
TGTGCCAGCAGCTTTACGGGACTAGAAGTCGGGGAGCTGTTTTTT
CASSFTGLEVGELFF
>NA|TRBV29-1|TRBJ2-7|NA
TGCAGCGTTGAATCCTCCTACGAGCAGTACTTC
CSVESSYEQYF
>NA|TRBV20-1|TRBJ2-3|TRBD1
TGCAGTGCTCAAACCACAGGGGAAGTTACAGATACGCAGTATTTT
CSAQTTGEVTDTQYF
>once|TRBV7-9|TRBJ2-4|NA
TGTGCCAGCAGTCCCAGAGGACTAGCCAAAAACATTCAGTACTTC
CASSPRGLAKNIQYF
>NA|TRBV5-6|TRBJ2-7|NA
TGTGCCAGCAGCTTGGTGGGGACAGCGGCGGGGGAGCAGTACTTC
CASSLVGTAAGEQYF
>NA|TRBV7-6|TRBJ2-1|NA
TGTGCCAGCAGCCGATCCCACAGCACTTCGTACAATGAGCAGTTCTTC
CASSRSHSTSYNEQFF
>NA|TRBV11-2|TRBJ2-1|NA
TGTGCCAGCAGCTTAGCCCCCCGAGACAATGAGCAGTTCTTC
CASSLAPRDNEQFF
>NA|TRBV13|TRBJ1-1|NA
TGTGCCAGCACCCGACAGGCCGCCCCGAAGGAAGGGAGAGCTTTCTTT
CASTRQAAPKEGRAFF
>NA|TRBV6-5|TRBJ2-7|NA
TGTGCCAGCAGCGCGGGGGCCCTGGAGCAGTACTTC
CASSAGALEQYF
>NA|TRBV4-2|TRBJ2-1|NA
TGTGCCAGCAGCCAGTACACAGGGATTGAGCAGCTCTTC
CASSQYTGIEQLF
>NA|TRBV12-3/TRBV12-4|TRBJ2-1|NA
TGTGCCAGCAGTCACCCCGGAGGTAGCCCTACCACCAATGAGCAGTTCTTC
CASSHPGGSPTTNEQFF
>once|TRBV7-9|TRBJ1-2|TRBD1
TGTGCCAGCAGCTTCACCAGGGGGGACTATGGCTACACCTTC
CASSFTRGDYGYTF
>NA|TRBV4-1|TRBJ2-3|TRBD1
TGCGCCAGCAGCCACCTACAGGGGCTGGAAGATACGCAGTATTTT
CASSHLQGLEDTQYF
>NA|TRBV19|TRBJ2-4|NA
TGTGCCAGTAGTGGGGGTAGGGGGGGGTTAGCCAAAAACATTCAGTACTTC
CASSGGRGGLAKNIQYF
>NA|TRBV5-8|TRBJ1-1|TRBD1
TGTGCCAGCAGCTTGTGGGATAACTCTTACAGGGGTAGGACTGAAGCTTTCTTT
CASSLWDNSYRGRTEAFF
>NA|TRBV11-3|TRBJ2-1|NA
TGTGCCAGCAGCTTCGGCGGGGACCATGAGCAGTTCTTC
CASSFGGDHEQFF
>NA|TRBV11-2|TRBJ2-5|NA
TGTGCCAGCAGCTTCACGGGGGGCGCTTTGGAGACCCAGTACTTC
CASSFTGGALETQYF
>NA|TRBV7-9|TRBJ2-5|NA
TGTGCCAGCAGCTTGGCGCCTGGGGAGACCCAGTACTTC
CASSLAPGETQYF
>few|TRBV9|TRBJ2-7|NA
TGTGCCAGCAGCGTGGGACATAGGAGCTACGAGCAGTACTTC
CASSVGHRSYEQYF